This entry is about one T cell receptor beta chain. Antigen unknown. At one of its ends the junction is not consistent with the germline gene, which may arise from a read error. The authors amplified TCR beta CDR3 by multiplex PCR with 32 V and 13 J primers. MiXCR, applied by TCRdb to the multiplex PCR reads, yields one record per CDR3 protein. The data contain 10,000 to 15,000 distinct CDR3 sequences, less than 30% of them singletons. Bulk tumor genomic DNA, 500 to 600 ng per sample, was used as template. Each primary tumor yielded several biopsies, collected far apart from one another at surgery. Enrolled individuals presented with untreated, newly diagnosed non-small cell lung cancer and received curative surgery. The record originates from a study of immune heterogeneity within non-small cell lung tumors. Points from the study as a whole: Dominant CDR3 beta clonotypes repeated across a patient's tumor loci, while different loci held unique high-frequency clones.

In germline, CDR1 is SGHRS, CDR2 YFSETQ. The CDR3 consists of 12 residues. The chain is built from TRBV5-1 and TRBJ2-2; D is unclear. The sequence was collected from a man aged 45-65 years with non-small cell lung cancer. The sample was lung tumor tissue. The chain's CDR3 is CASSLNTEELFF. CDR3 bases: TGCGCCAGCAGCTTGAACACCGAGGAGCTTTTTTTT.